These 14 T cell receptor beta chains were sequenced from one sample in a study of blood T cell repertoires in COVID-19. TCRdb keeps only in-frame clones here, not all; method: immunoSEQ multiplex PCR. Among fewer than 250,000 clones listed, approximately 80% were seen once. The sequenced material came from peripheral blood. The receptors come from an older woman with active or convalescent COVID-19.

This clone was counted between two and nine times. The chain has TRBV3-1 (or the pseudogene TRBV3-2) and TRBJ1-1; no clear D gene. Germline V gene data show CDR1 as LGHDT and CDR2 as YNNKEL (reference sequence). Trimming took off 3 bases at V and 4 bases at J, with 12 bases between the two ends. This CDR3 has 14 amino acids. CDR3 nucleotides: TGTGCCAGCAGCCAGGCCGGGGTCTCCACTGAAGCTTTCTTT. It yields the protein CASSQAGVSTEAFF.

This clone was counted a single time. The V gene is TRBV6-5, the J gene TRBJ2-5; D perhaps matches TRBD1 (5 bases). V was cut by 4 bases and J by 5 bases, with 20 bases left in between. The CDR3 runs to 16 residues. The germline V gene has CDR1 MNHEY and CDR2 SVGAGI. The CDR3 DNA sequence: TGTGCCAGCAGTTCCGCCTTGCTAGGGGCCAGGGAGACCCAGTACTTC. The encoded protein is CASSSALLGARETQYF.

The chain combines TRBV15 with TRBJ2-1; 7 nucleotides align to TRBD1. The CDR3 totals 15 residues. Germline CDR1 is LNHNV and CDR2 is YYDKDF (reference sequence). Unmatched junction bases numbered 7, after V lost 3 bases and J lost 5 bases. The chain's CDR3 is CATSSPGTENNEQFF. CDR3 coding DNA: TGTGCCACCAGCAGTCCAGGGACAGAGAACAATGAGCAGTTCTTC.

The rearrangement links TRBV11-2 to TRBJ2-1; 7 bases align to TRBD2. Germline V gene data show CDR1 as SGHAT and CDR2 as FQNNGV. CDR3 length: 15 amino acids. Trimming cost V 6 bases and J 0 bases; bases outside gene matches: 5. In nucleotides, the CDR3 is TGTGCCAGCAGTCAAGGGAGGGCCTCCTACAATGAGCAGTTCTTC. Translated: CASSQGRASYNEQFF.

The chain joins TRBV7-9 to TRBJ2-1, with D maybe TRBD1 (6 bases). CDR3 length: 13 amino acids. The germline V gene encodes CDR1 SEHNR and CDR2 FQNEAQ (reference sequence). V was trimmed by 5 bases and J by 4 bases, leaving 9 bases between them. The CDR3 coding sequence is TGTGCCAGCAGCGTCACAGGGTACAATGAGCAGTTCTTC. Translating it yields CASSVTGYNEQFF.

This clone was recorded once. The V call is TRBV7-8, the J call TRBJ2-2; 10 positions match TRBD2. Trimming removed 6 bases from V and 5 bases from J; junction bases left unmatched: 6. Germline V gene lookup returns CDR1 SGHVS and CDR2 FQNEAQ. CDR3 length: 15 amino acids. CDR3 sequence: CASSQPGLATGELFF. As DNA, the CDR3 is TGTGCCAGCAGTCAACCGGGACTAGCGACCGGGGAGCTGTTTTTT.

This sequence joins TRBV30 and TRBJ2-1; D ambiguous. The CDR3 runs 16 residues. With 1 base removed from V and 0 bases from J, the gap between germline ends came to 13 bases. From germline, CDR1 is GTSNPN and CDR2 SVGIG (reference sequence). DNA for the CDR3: TGTGCCTGGAGTGCCCCCCCCTTGAGCTCCTACAATGAGCAGTTCTTC. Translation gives CAWSAPPLSSYNEQFF.

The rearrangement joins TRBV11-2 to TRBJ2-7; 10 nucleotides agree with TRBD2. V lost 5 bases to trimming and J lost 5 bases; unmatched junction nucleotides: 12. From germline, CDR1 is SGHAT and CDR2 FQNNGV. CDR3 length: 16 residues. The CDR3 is CASSNRAGGLEDEQYF. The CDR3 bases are TGTGCCAGCAGCAACAGAGCGGGAGGGCTGGAGGACGAGCAGTACTTC.

This CDR3 is CASSFWPNQPQHF. In DNA form, the CDR3 reads TGTGCCAGCAGTTTTTGGCCTAATCAGCCCCAGCATTTT. The rearrangement uses TRBV12-3 or TRBV12-4 and TRBJ1-5; no clear D. This CDR3 has 13 amino acids. Trimming removed 3 bases from V and 4 bases from J, with 7 bases in between.

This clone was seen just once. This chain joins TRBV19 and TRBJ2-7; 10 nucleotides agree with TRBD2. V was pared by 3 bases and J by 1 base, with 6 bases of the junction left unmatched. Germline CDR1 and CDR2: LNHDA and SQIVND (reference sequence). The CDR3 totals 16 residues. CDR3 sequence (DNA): TGTGCCAGTAGTATGATCAGCGGGGGGGGATCCTACGAGCAGTACTTC. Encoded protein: CASSMISGGGSYEQYF.

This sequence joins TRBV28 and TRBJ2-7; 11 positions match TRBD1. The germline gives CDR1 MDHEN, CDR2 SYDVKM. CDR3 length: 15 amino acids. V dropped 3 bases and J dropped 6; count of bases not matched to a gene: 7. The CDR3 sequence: CASSLYTGTGGEQYV. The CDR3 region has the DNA TGTGCCAGCAGTTTGTACACCGGGACAGGGGGCGAGCAGTACGTC.

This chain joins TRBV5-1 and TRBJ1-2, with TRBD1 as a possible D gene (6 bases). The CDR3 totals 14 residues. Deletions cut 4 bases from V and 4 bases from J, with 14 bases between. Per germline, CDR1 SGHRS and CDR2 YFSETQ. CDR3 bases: TGCGCCAGCAGCCCGGATGGGGGGGCCTATGGCTACACCTTC. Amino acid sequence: CASSPDGGAYGYTF. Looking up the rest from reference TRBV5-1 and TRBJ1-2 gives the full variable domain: KAGVTQTPRYLIKTRGQQVTLSCSPISGHRSVSWYQQTPGQGLQFLFEYFSETQRNKGNFPGRFSGRQFSNSRSEMNVSTLELGDSALYLCASSPDGGAYGYTFGSGTRLTVV.

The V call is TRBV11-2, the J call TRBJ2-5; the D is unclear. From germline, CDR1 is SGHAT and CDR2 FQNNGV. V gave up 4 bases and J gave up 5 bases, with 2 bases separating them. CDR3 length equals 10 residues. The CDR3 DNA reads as TGTGCCAGCAGCTCGGAGACCCAGTACTTC. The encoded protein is CASSSETQYF.

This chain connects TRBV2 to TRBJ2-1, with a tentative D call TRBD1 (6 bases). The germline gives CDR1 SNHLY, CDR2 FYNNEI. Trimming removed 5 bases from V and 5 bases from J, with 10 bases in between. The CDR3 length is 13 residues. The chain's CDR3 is CASSKQGNNEQFF. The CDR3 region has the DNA TGTGCCAGCAGTAAACAGGGCAACAATGAGCAGTTCTTC.